The 28 T cell receptor beta chains below come from one sample, sequenced in a study of CD8 T cells in ankylosing spondylitis. Study outcomes and limitations: Eight or nine highly homologous variants formed a TCR beta motif that appeared characteristic of ankylosing spondylitis blood.

For these receptors, no antigen is known. TCRdb independently ran MiXCR on the 5' RACE reads; one entry per CDR3 protein. Of approximately 300,000 distinct CDR3 sequences in the sample, under 8.5% were seen once. The sequenced sample was blood, either unsorted or a sorted T cell fraction (not recorded which). These receptors were collected from a male donor with ankylosing spondylitis.

This clonotype was counted between two and nine times. This sequence joins TRBV18 and TRBJ1-4; possible D gene TRBD1, 6 bases. The CDR3 sequence is 16 residues long. Germline lookup yields CDR1 KGHSH and CDR2 LQKENI. Deletions cut 4 bases from V and 2 bases from J, with 14 bases between. CDR3 region: CASSQLERGTNEKLFF. CDR3 coding DNA: TGTGCCAGCTCACAGTTGGAGAGGGGGACTAATGAAAAACTGTTTTTT.

The V call is TRBV5-6, the J call TRBJ2-1; 9 nucleotides agree with TRBD2. Germline V gene data show CDR1 as SGHDT and CDR2 as YYEEEE. The junction had 12 bases not matched to a gene; V was cut back by 6 bases and J by 5 bases. The CDR3 consists of 16 residues. The CDR3 is CASIQFSGSRNNEQFF. CDR3 coding DNA: TGTGCCAGCATCCAATTTAGCGGGAGTCGCAACAATGAGCAGTTCTTC.

This clonotype was picked up many times. The V and J genes are TRBV14 and TRBJ1-1; a possible D gene is TRBD1 (5 bases). This CDR3 spans 14 amino acids. Trimming cost V 4 bases and J 1 base, with 10 bases left between them. Germline V lookup: CDR1 SGHDN, CDR2 FVKESK. The CDR3 region has the DNA TGTGCCAGCAGCCGGCAGACAGCGAACACTGAAGCTTTCTTT. Translation gives CASSRQTANTEAFF.

In its sample, this clonotype was seen a few times. The V gene is TRBV2, the J gene TRBJ2-1, with D unclear. Between the trimmed V and J ends, which lost 7 bases and 6 bases, there was a span of 16 bases. CDR3 length: 14 amino acids. The germline CDR1 and CDR2 sequences are SNHLY and FYNNEI. The CDR3 region is CASNFWVNGNEQFF. The CDR3 nucleotides are TGTGCCAGCAATTTTTGGGTGAACGGCAATGAGCAGTTCTTC.

This clonotype occurred a few times. V is TRBV7-3 and J is TRBJ2-3; D perhaps matches TRBD1 (6 bases). There are 15 residues in the CDR3. The germline gives CDR1 SGHTA, CDR2 FQGTGA. V lost 1 base and J lost 3, with 11 bases in between. CDR3 in amino acids: CASSLMGAGTDTQYF. The CDR3 DNA reads TGTGCCAGCAGCTTAATGGGGGCAGGAACAGATACGCAGTATTTT.

The V and J genes are TRBV12-3 or TRBV12-4 and TRBJ2-3, with D perhaps matching TRBD2 (6 bases). The CDR3 is 14 amino acids. V was cut by 3 bases and J by 4 bases, with 11 bases left in between. CDR3 nucleotide sequence: TGTGCCAGCAGTTTTGGGGGGTCCTCAGATACGCAGTATTTT. As protein: CASSFGGSSDTQYF.

This clonotype was seen a handful of times. The chain uses TRBV5-1 and TRBJ2-4; weak D call: TRBD1 (5 bases). This CDR3 is 16 amino acids long. Germline-derived CDR1 and CDR2 are SGHRS and YFSETQ. Trimming left V 3 bases short and J 3 bases short, with 16 bases between. Written as DNA, the CDR3 is TGCGCCAGCAGCTCTCAATGGGGCTGGGACAAAAACATTCAGTACTTC. Its protein is CASSSQWGWDKNIQYF. The entire variable domain, with the rest obtained from reference TRBV5-1 and TRBJ2-4, is as follows: KAGVTQTPRYLIKTRGQQVTLSCSPISGHRSVSWYQQTPGQGLQFLFEYFSETQRNKGNFPGRFSGRQFSNSRSEMNVSTLELGDSALYLCASSSQWGWDKNIQYFGAGTRLSVL.

This sequence joins TRBV7-9 and TRBJ2-7, with TRBD1 as a possible D gene (6 bases). V lost 1 base, J lost 0 bases, and 10 bases lay in between. This CDR3 has 15 residues. Looked up from germline, CDR1 is SEHNR and CDR2 is FQNEAQ (reference sequence). The CDR3, as DNA: TGTGCCAGCAGCTTAGTGTCAGGGGCCTCCTACGAGCAGTACTTC. Residues: CASSLVSGASYEQYF. The variable domain in full, completed from reference TRBV7-9 and TRBJ2-7, reads DTGVSQNPRHKITKRGQNVTFRCDPISEHNRLYWYRQTLGQGPEFLTYFQNEAQLEKSRLLSDRFSAERPKGSFSTLEIQRTEQGDSAMYLCASSLVSGASYEQYFGPGTRLTVT.

The V call is TRBV20-1, the J call TRBJ2-3; 11 positions match TRBD2. CDR1 is DFQATT and CDR2 is SNEGSKA in the germline V gene (reference sequence). CDR3 length: 18 residues. V was pared by 3 bases and J by 3 bases, with 14 bases of the junction left unmatched. In nucleotides, the CDR3 is TGCAGTGCTAGTTCCCTGGGGACTAGCGGTTCTCTAACAGATACGCAGTATTTT. Protein: CSASSLGTSGSLTDTQYF.

This clonotype showed up just a few times. The chain is built from TRBV4-1 and TRBJ2-2; no clear D gene. Between the trimmed V and J ends, which lost 0 bases and 5 bases, there was a span of 13 bases. CDR3 length: 16 amino acids. Germline V gives CDR1 MGHRA, CDR2 YSYEKL. In DNA, the CDR3 is TGCGCCAGCAGCCAAGATAAGTCTCTCAGTACCGGGGAGCTGTTTTTT. It codes for CASSQDKSLSTGELFF.

The sample holds a few counts of this clonotype. CDR3 coding DNA: TGTGCCAGCAGCACCGGATACAATGAGCAGTTCTTC. It yields the protein CASSTGYNEQFF. The chain links TRBV12-3 or TRBV12-4 to TRBJ2-1; D is unresolved. The CDR3 length is 12 residues. The V end lost 6 bases, the J end lost 4 bases, and 7 bases lay between the germline ends.

The gene calls are TRBV20-1 and TRBJ1-1; D remains ambiguous. Per the germline V gene, CDR1 is DFQATT and CDR2 is SNEGSKA (reference sequence). The CDR3 totals 12 residues. V was trimmed by 3 bases and J by 2 bases, leaving 7 bases between them. The CDR3 loop reads CSASRGNTEAFF. CDR3 bases: TGCAGTGCTAGTCGGGGTAACACTGAAGCTTTCTTT.

The table lists this clonotype with many counts. The rearrangement uses TRBV7-3 and TRBJ1-4, with no clear D. The CDR3 spans 18 residues. V dropped 5 bases and J dropped 6 bases, with 25 bases sitting between them. Per germline, CDR1 SGHTA and CDR2 FQGTGA. The CDR3 is CASSPSIVFWTYYEKLFF. CDR3 nucleotide sequence: TGTGCCAGCAGCCCGAGTATCGTTTTTTGGACGTACTATGAAAAACTGTTTTTT.

The rearrangement joins TRBV6-5 to TRBJ1-3; D gene unclear. Germline V lookup: CDR1 MNHEY, CDR2 SVGAGI. The ends were cut back, 8 bases at V and 0 bases at J, with 8 bases in the middle. CDR3 length: 13 residues. The CDR3 DNA reads as TGTGCCAGCCGGTACGTCTCTGGAAACACCATATATTTT. Encoded protein: CASRYVSGNTIYF.

V gene TRBV20-1 combines with J gene TRBJ2-7; 7 bases are shared with TRBD1. The length of the CDR3 is 15 residues. J was trimmed by 2 bases and V by 3 bases; bases with no gene match: 10. Germline-derived CDR1 and CDR2 are DFQATT and SNEGSKA (reference sequence). The DNA of the CDR3 is TGCAGTGCTAGGTCAGGGGACAGTCCAACCTACGAGCAGTACTTC. Translated: CSARSGDSPTYEQYF.

Many counts were recorded for this clonotype. The chain has TRBV4-1 and TRBJ2-2; 8 nucleotides match TRBD1. This CDR3 is built from 18 residues. With 0 bases clipped from V and 4 bases from J, the junction kept 10 bases outside the gene matches. Germline V lookup: CDR1 MGHRA, CDR2 YSYEKL. This chain's CDR3 is CASSQEFRDRRFTGELFF. The DNA for the CDR3 is TGCGCCAGCAGCCAAGAGTTTAGGGACAGGAGATTCACCGGGGAGCTGTTTTTT.

This clonotype has only a few counts. This chain connects TRBV6-2 or TRBV6-3 to TRBJ2-2; possible D gene TRBD2, 5 bases. This CDR3 comprises 13 residues. Germline loops: CDR1 MNHEY, CDR2 SVGEGT. Trimming cost V 4 bases and J 9 bases, with 12 bases left between them. The CDR3 sequence: CASSWTPTRELFF. CDR3 nucleotides: TGTGCCAGCAGTTGGACTCCGACCCGGGAGCTGTTTTTT.

This chain links TRBV5-5 with TRBJ1-5, with 8 positions matching TRBD1. Germline V gene lookup returns CDR1 SGHKS and CDR2 YYEKEE (reference sequence). V was clipped by 4 bases and J by 3 bases; unmatched bases: 3. There are 14 residues in the CDR3. The CDR3 sequence: CASSAGQVNQPQHF. The CDR3 bases are TGTGCCAGCAGCGCGGGACAGGTCAATCAGCCCCAGCATTTT. The full variable domain, with the rest looked up from reference TRBV5-5 and TRBJ1-5, is DAGVTQSPTHLIKTRGQQVTLRCSPISGHKSVSWYQQVLGQGPQFIFQYYEKEERGRGNFPDRFSARQFPNYSSELNVNALLLGDSALYLCASSAGQVNQPQHFGDGTRLSIL.

The gene calls are TRBV28 and TRBJ2-1; TRBD2 aligns across 7 bases. This CDR3 spans 17 amino acids. The trim removed 3 bases at V and 3 bases at J, leaving 11 bases unmatched. Germline loops: CDR1 MDHEN, CDR2 SYDVKM. DNA for the CDR3: TGTGCCAGCAGTTTTTGGGGGGTGGCGGGAGTCTACAATGAGCAGTTCTTC. It encodes CASSFWGVAGVYNEQFF.

This clonotype was recorded many times. The chain uses TRBV5-1 and TRBJ1-3; D is uncertain. The CDR3 spans 15 residues. Germline V gene lookup returns CDR1 SGHRS and CDR2 YFSETQ. Trimming removed 0 bases from V and 0 bases from J, with 7 bases in between. As DNA, the CDR3 is TGCGCCAGCAGCTTGGACCCAGACTCTGGAAACACCATATATTTT. This translates into CASSLDPDSGNTIYF.

This clonotype was observed many times. The gene calls are TRBV7-3 and TRBJ2-4, with TRBD2 matching over 8 bases. V lost 6 bases and J lost 0; bases outside the gene matches: 4. The CDR3 sequence is 15 residues long. Germline V gene data show CDR1 as SGHTA and CDR2 as FQGTGA. CDR3 sequence: CASSASGGAKNIQYF. DNA of the CDR3: TGTGCCAGCAGTGCGAGCGGGGGAGCCAAAAACATTCAGTACTTC.

The table lists this clonotype with a few counts. V and J are TRBV11-2 and TRBJ2-2; D is possibly TRBD2 (7 bases). Germline assignment: CDR1 SGHAT and CDR2 FQNNGV. The CDR3 spans 19 residues. V lost 5 bases and J lost 3, with 25 bases in between. CDR3 sequence reads: CASSKPRGVSGRYTGELFF. CDR3 DNA: TGTGCCAGCAGCAAACCTAGGGGGGTTAGCGGGCGATACACCGGGGAGCTGTTTTTT. Supplemented by reference TRBV11-2 and TRBJ2-2, the full variable domain reads EAGVAQSPRYKIIEKRQSVAFWCNPISGHATLYWYQQILGQGPKLLIQFQNNGVVDDSQLPKDRFSAERLKGVDSTLKIQPAKLEDSAVYLCASSKPRGVSGRYTGELFFGEGSRLTVL.

The rearrangement links TRBV6-2 or TRBV6-3 to TRBJ2-5; D gene uncertain. The germline gives CDR1 MNHEY, CDR2 SVGEGT. Trimming left V 5 bases short and J 2 bases short, with 9 bases between. This CDR3 spans 13 amino acids. The CDR3 DNA reads as TGTGCCAGCAGTCTCCTGATACAAGAGACCCAGTACTTC. It yields the protein CASSLLIQETQYF.

The table lists this clonotype with a few counts. The chain recombines TRBV9 with TRBJ2-7, with D possibly matching TRBD2 (6 bases). Germline values: CDR1 SGDLS, CDR2 YYNGEE. The V gene lost 3 bases and the J gene lost 2 bases, with 12 bases spanning the gap. This CDR3 has 14 amino acids. The CDR3 DNA follows: TGTGCCAGCAGCGCCGGGACTCCCGCCTACGAGCAGTACTTC. Its translation: CASSAGTPAYEQYF. Supplemented by reference TRBV9 and TRBJ2-7, the full variable domain reads DSGVTQTPKHLITATGQRVTLRCSPRSGDLSVYWYQQSLDQGLQFLIQYYNGEERAKGNILERFSAQQFPDLHSELNLSSLELGDSALYFCASSAGTPAYEQYFGPGTRLTVT.

The sample holds many counts of this clonotype. This chain links TRBV12-3 or TRBV12-4 with TRBJ2-5; 12 nucleotides align to TRBD2. Losses at the gene ends were 6 bases for V and 6 bases for J; bases not matched to a gene: 5. The CDR3 consists of 14 residues. Here the CDR3 reads CASSPTSGSKTQYF. CDR3 sequence (DNA): TGTGCCAGCAGCCCGACTAGCGGGAGTAAGACCCAGTACTTC.

The gene calls are TRBV15 and TRBJ2-5, with TRBD1 matching over 10 bases. Germline V gene lookup returns CDR1 LNHNV and CDR2 YYDKDF (reference sequence). CDR3 length: 14 amino acids. Unmatched junction bases numbered 11, after V lost 11 bases and J lost 5 bases. CDR3 in amino acids: CAARQGADVETQYF. In DNA form, the CDR3 reads TGTGCCGCAAGACAGGGGGCGGACGTGGAGACCCAGTACTTC.

This clonotype was found many times. The rearrangement uses TRBV21-1 and TRBJ2-1; the D call TRBD2 from the table was never checked on the DNA. TRBV21-1 is a listed pseudogene. The CDR3 is 13 amino acids. This chain's CDR3 is CASSREPRGEQFF. The CDR3 region has the DNA TGTGCCAGCAGCAGGGAACCGCGGGGAGAGCAGTTCTTC.

The rearrangement joins TRBV15 to TRBJ2-3; D gene unclear. The CDR3 is 15 amino acids. The germline V and J ends were trimmed by 0 bases and 5 bases, with 12 bases remaining between them. The V gene's germline CDR1 is LNHNV and CDR2 YYDKDF (reference sequence). CDR3: CATSRDARAKDTQYF. CDR3 DNA: TGTGCCACCAGCAGAGATGCGCGCGCGAAAGATACGCAGTATTTT.